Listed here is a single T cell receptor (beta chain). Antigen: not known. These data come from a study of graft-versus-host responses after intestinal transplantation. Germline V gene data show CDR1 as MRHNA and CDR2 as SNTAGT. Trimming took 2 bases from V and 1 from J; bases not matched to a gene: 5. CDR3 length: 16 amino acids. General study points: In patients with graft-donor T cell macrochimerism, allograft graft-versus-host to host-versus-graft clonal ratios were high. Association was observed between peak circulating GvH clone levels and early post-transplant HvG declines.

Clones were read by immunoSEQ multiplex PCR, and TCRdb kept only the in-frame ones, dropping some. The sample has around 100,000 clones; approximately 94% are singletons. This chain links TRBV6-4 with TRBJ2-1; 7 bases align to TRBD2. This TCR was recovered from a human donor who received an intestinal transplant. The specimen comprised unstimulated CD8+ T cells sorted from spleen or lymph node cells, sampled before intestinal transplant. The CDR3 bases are TGTGCCAGCAGTGACGGGGGAGGGGCGTCCTACAATGAGCAGTTCTTC. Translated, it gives CASSDGGGASYNEQFF.